This T cell receptor (beta chain) was identified during a study of T cell clonotyping in hematopoietic cell transplantation. Points from the study as a whole: After transplant, recipient diversity fell while pathologically expanded clonotypes grew through day 180. Few recipient clonotypes overlapped donors; over 95% were de novo at given depth. Broader posttransplant TCR repertoire diversity was predicted by graft donor and pretransplant recipient Inverse Simpson Index values.

The repertoire was sequenced with immunoSEQ multiplex PCR; TCRdb's copy has only in-frame clones and lacks some. The profile covers about 16,000 clones, with approximately 85% appearing a single time and approximately 4.3% taken by the ten largest. Per germline, CDR1 MNHNS and CDR2 SASEGT. J lost 2 bases, V lost 4 bases, and 8 bases had no gene match. This CDR3 is 18 amino acids long. As for this clone: No antigen is known for it.

The chain combines TRBV6-1 with TRBJ2-7; 16 nucleotides agree with TRBD2. The sequence was collected from a woman in her 40s in good health. Some clones in this sample may be carry-over from other donors' samples. The material sequenced was peripheral blood mononuclear cells. CDR3 bases: TGTGCCAGCAGTGCCCAGGGACTAGCGGGGGGGCCCCCCTACGAGCAGTACTTC. Residues: CASSAQGLAGGPPYEQYF.